The rows below give T cell receptor beta chains drawn from one sample of a study of cytomegalovirus exposure and HLA in healthy donors. Some clones are missing from TCRdb's copy, which holds only in-frame ones; the method was immunoSEQ multiplex PCR. The sample shows about 99,000 clones, 78% of them seen only once. Sequences were obtained from PBMCs. The receptors shown here come from a woman aged 40 to 50 in good health and CMV-seronegative. CDR3s include the opening cysteine and the closing phenylalanine or tryptophan. The order of the fields is clone size, V gene, J gene, D gene, CDR3 DNA, CDR3 protein. The D gene is left open where the match is weak. Some rows mark clone size as missing; the rest say once, few, many or name a class of expanded clone.

-	TRBV30	TRBJ1-5	TRBD1	TGTGCCTGGAGTAAGGGGACAGGCGGCAATAGCAATCAGCCCCAGCATTTT	CAWSKGTGGNSNQPQHF
few	TRBV25-1	TRBJ2-1	-	TGTGCCAGCAGTGAATACGGGGTGGCCGATGAGCAGTTCTTC	CASSEYGVADEQFF
-	TRBV28	TRBJ1-1	-	TGTGCCAGCCGGAGGGTTTTGAACACTGAAGCTTTCTTT	CASRRVLNTEAFF
-	TRBV7-6	TRBJ2-1	-	TGTGCCAGCAGCTTGACGGGGGAGGGGGATGAGCAGTTCTTC	CASSLTGEGDEQFF
-	TRBV6-6	TRBJ2-2	-	TGTGCCAGCAGTCCCACAGGGTTTTCAACCGGGGAGCTGTTTTTT	CASSPTGFSTGELFF
-	TRBV9	TRBJ2-2	TRBD2	TGTGCCAGCAGCGTAGCTCGAGCGGGAGCTATCACCGGGGAGCTGTTTTTT	CASSVARAGAITGELFF
-	TRBV5-1	TRBJ2-1	-	TGCGCCAGCAGCTTGGGCCCCGGTTATGGCTCCTACAATGAGCAGTTCTTC	CASSLGPGYGSYNEQFF
-	TRBV9	TRBJ2-1	-	TGTGCCAGCAGCTCCCTCGGGGACCGGGGGAATGAGCAGTTCTTC	CASSSLGDRGNEQFF
few	TRBV7-9	TRBJ2-3	TRBD2	TGTTCCAGCAGCTTAAAGGGGCTAGCGGGAGCAGATACGCAGTATTTT	CSSSLKGLAGADTQYF
-	TRBV9	TRBJ2-5	-	TGTGCCAGCAGCGTAGGAGGAGGAACAAACGGGGAGACCCAGTACTTC	CASSVGGGTNGETQYF
-	TRBV7-3	TRBJ1-2	-	TGTGCCAGCAGCTTAATTTACGGAGCTGGCTACACCTTC	CASSLIYGAGYTF
-	TRBV25-1	TRBJ2-7	-	TGTGCCAGCAGTGAACGCGGTTACTACGAGCAGTACTTC	CASSERGYYEQYF
once	TRBV27	TRBJ2-2	-	TGTGCCAGCAGTGCAACAGGGTACCCCGGGGAGCTGTTTTTT	CASSATGYPGELFF
-	TRBV9	TRBJ2-5	-	TGTGCCAGCAGCGTAGCTAGTTGGGAGACCCAGTACTTC	CASSVASWETQYF
-	TRBV11-2	TRBJ2-7	-	TGTGCGGTAGAGAGCTCCTACGAGCAGTACTTC	CAVESSYEQYF
-	TRBV2	TRBJ2-6	-	TGTGCCAGCAGTCGGGATGGGGCCAACGTCCTGACTTTC	CASSRDGANVLTF
few	TRBV7-9	TRBJ2-7	TRBD2	TGTGCCAGCAGCTTAAATAGCGGGCTGTCCTACGAGCAGTACTTC	CASSLNSGLSYEQYF
-	TRBV21-1	TRBJ2-1	-	TGTGCCAGGCGGGCTTCCGGAATCCTGTACAATGAGCAGTTCTTC	CARRASGILYNEQFF
once	TRBV11-2	TRBJ2-1	TRBD2	TGTGCCAGCAGCCATCTAGCGGGAGGGCCCCGTGAGCAGTTCTTC	CASSHLAGGPREQFF
-	TRBV7-3	TRBJ2-7	TRBD2	TGTGCCAGCAGCCCGACTGGGACTAGCGGCACTGACGAGCAGTACTTC	CASSPTGTSGTDEQYF
-	TRBV7-9	TRBJ2-7	-	TGTGCCAGCAGCTTAGACTACGAGCAGTACTTC	CASSLDYEQYF
-	TRBV7-3	TRBJ2-7	TRBD1	TGTGCCAGCAGCCCACGACAGGGATACGAGCAGTACTTC	CASSPRQGYEQYF
-	TRBV19	TRBJ2-7	TRBD1	TGTGCCAGTAGTATTGGGACAGGGCGCCCCTACGAGCAGTACTTC	CASSIGTGRPYEQYF
-	TRBV6-5	TRBJ1-1	-	TGTGCCAGCAGTTACAAGTCTAACAGGCCGAACACTGAAGCTTTCTTT	CASSYKSNRPNTEAFF
-	TRBV7-2	TRBJ1-6	-	TGTGCCAGCAGCTTCCCACAGGGCGTGAATTCACCCCTCCACTTT	CASSFPQGVNSPLHF
few	TRBV27	TRBJ1-6	-	TGTGCCAGCAGTCCCTTATTGTTGGCCCGCAGATCACCCCTCCACTTT	CASSPLLLARRSPLHF
-	TRBV27	TRBJ1-1	-	TGTGCCAGCCAGTCAAACACTGAAGCTTTCTTT	CASQSNTEAFF
few	TRBV28	TRBJ1-1	-	TGTGCCAGCACCGGCGACAGGAACACTGAAGCTTTCTTT	CASTGDRNTEAFF
-	TRBV9	TRBJ2-2	TRBD1	TGTGCCAGCAGCGTCCCCGGGACAGCGAACACCGGGGAGCTGTTTTTT	CASSVPGTANTGELFF
-	TRBV4-2	TRBJ2-2	-	TGTGCCAGCAGCCAAGCCGTCGGGGGGGAGCTGTTTTTT	CASSQAVGGELFF
-	TRBV7-2	TRBJ1-1	-	TGTGCCAGCAGCCCCCACAGGGTAGGTGGGTCTGAAGCTTTCTTT	CASSPHRVGGSEAFF
-	TRBV7-2	TRBJ2-7	-	TGTGCCAGCAGCCTTGGACACGTCTACGAGCAGTACTTC	CASSLGHVYEQYF
-	TRBV9	TRBJ2-7	-	TGTGCCAGCAGCCCCCAATCTAGTAGTTCATACGAGCAGTACTTC	CASSPQSSSSYEQYF
-	TRBV4-1	TRBJ2-4	-	TGCGCCAGCAGCCAAGAAGGACAGTTCCTAGCCAAAAACATTCAGTACTTC	CASSQEGQFLAKNIQYF
-	TRBV4-1	TRBJ1-1	TRBD1	TGCGCCAGCAGCCAGTTCACAGGGGTTAGGAATAAAGCTTTCTTT	CASSQFTGVRNKAFF
-	TRBV4-1	TRBJ2-1	-	TGCGCCAGCAGCCAAGATTCAGGGCCCTACAATGAGCAGTTCTTC	CASSQDSGPYNEQFF
-	TRBV11-3	TRBJ2-2	TRBD2	TGTGCCAGCAGCCTTAGCGGGAGTCACACCGGGGAGCTGTTTTTT	CASSLSGSHTGELFF
-	TRBV7-3	TRBJ2-1	-	TGTGCCAGCAGCTTATCCTCCCTGGGCAGTCATGAGCAGTTCTTC	CASSLSSLGSHEQFF
-	TRBV2	TRBJ2-2	TRBD1	TGTGCCAGCGGATGGGGGACAGGGACAGCGAACACCGGGGAGCTGTTTTTT	CASGWGTGTANTGELFF
once	TRBV5-4	TRBJ2-5	-	TGTGCCAGCAGCTTGGCTTCGGAGGAGACCCAGTACTTC	CASSLASEETQYF
-	TRBV11-2	TRBJ1-2	-	TGTGCCAGCAGTCCAAACATGGTCCCACCGGGGGGATATGGCTACACCTTC	CASSPNMVPPGGYGYTF
-	TRBV6-1	TRBJ1-5	-	TGTGCCAGCGGTTCCGGGGGGTATCAGCCCCAGCATTTT	CASGSGGYQPQHF
-	TRBV7-8	TRBJ2-2	TRBD2	TGTGCCAGCAGCACACAACGACTAGCGGGAGGAGGCGGGGAGCTGTTTTTT	CASSTQRLAGGGGELFF
-	TRBV28	TRBJ2-7	-	TGTGCCAGCAGTACGAGGCCGGGTAACTACGAGCAGTACTTC	CASSTRPGNYEQYF
-	TRBV7-6	TRBJ2-7	-	TGTGCCAGCAGCTTAGAGGGGGTCGAGCAGTACTTC	CASSLEGVEQYF
-	TRBV28	TRBJ2-7	TRBD1	TGTGCCAGCAGACCCGGGACAGACAACTACGAGCAGTACTTC	CASRPGTDNYEQYF
-	TRBV15	TRBJ2-1	TRBD2	TGTGCCACGGCACCGGGACTAGCAGAAAGCGGGCAGTTCTTC	CATAPGLAESGQFF
-	TRBV6-7	TRBJ2-4	-	TGTGCCAGCAGTCATGAGACAGACATAGCCAAAAACATTCAGTACTTC	CASSHETDIAKNIQYF
-	TRBV14	TRBJ1-1	-	TGTGCCAGCAGCCAAGCCGTTAGGGGTTGGACTGAAGCTTTCTTT	CASSQAVRGWTEAFF
once	TRBV28	TRBJ2-7	TRBD2	TGTGCCAGCAGCCGACTAGCTCCCCACGAGCAGTACTTC	CASSRLAPHEQYF